The 20 T cell receptor beta chains below all came from one sample that was sequenced in a study of blood T cell repertoires in COVID-19. The table came from immunoSEQ multiplex PCR; TCRdb's copy has only in-frame clones and leaves some out. The profile covers 250,000 to 350,000 clones, with roughly 90% appearing a single time and around 13% taken by the ten largest. The specimen was peripheral blood. Receptors originate from a woman between 65 and 79 years old with COVID-19, enrolled during active disease.

The rearrangement links TRBV14 to TRBJ2-1, with 7 bases lining up with TRBD2. Germline CDR1 SGHDN, CDR2 FVKESK. The CDR3 covers 14 residues. The V segment lost 7 bases and the J segment 3 bases; nucleotides outside the gene matches: 6. The CDR3 DNA sequence: TGTGCCAGCATGAGAGCGGGGAGCTACAATGAGCAGTTCTTC. Its protein is CASMRAGSYNEQFF.

CDR3 residues: CAWNGQAYEQYF. CDR3 nucleotide sequence: TGTGCCTGGAATGGCCAAGCCTACGAGCAGTACTTC. The genes are TRBV30 and TRBJ2-7; the D is unclear. CDR3 length: 12 residues. Per germline, CDR1 GTSNPN and CDR2 SVGIG (reference sequence). V dropped 4 bases and J dropped 2 bases, with 9 bases sitting between them.

This clone turned up a few times. The V call is TRBV10-2, the J call TRBJ2-2, with 11 bases aligning to TRBD2. Germline CDR1 WSHSY, CDR2 SAAADI. With 10 bases clipped from V and 0 bases from J, the junction kept 7 bases outside the gene matches. The CDR3 runs to 16 residues. The CDR3 DNA follows: TGCGCCACTTCGGGACTAGCGGTCGCGAACACCGGGGAGCTGTTTTTT. Residues: CATSGLAVANTGELFF.

The CDR3 sequence: CASSQRQGFYEQYF. DNA for the CDR3: TGTGCCAGCAGCCAACGACAGGGATTCTACGAGCAGTACTTC. The V gene is TRBV14, the J gene TRBJ2-7; the match to TRBD1 covers 7 bases. The CDR3 is 14 amino acids. Trimming cost V 2 bases and J 3 bases; bases outside gene matches: 4. Germline assignment: CDR1 SGHDN and CDR2 FVKESK.

The chain uses TRBV7-2 and TRBJ2-6, with D tentatively TRBD2 (5 bases). Germline CDR1 SGHTA, CDR2 FQGNSA. The CDR3 is 18 residues long. Trimming took off 1 base at V and 0 bases at J, with 13 bases between the two ends. CDR3 in amino acids: CASSLEAGLSSGANVLTF. In DNA form, the CDR3 reads TGTGCCAGCAGCTTAGAGGCGGGCCTTAGCTCTGGGGCCAACGTCCTGACTTTC.

The gene calls are TRBV11-2 and TRBJ2-5; 11 bases align to TRBD2. Germline CDR1 SGHAT, CDR2 FQNNGV. V gave up 4 bases and J gave up 4 bases; unmatched junction bases: 5. This CDR3 is 15 amino acids long. The CDR3 here is CASSYISGGGETQYF. The CDR3, as DNA: TGTGCCAGCAGCTATATTAGCGGGGGGGGAGAGACCCAGTACTTC.

The V gene is TRBV5-1, the J gene TRBJ2-3; TRBD1 agrees at 7 bases. Germline V gene sequence: CDR1 SGHRS, CDR2 YFSETQ. With 5 bases clipped from V and 3 bases from J, the junction kept 6 bases outside the gene matches. The CDR3 covers 14 residues. The CDR3 nucleotides are TGCGCCAGCAGGGGACAGAAGGAGACAGATACGCAGTATTTT. It codes for CASRGQKETDTQYF. The full variable domain, with the rest looked up from reference TRBV5-1 and TRBJ2-3, is KAGVTQTPRYLIKTRGQQVTLSCSPISGHRSVSWYQQTPGQGLQFLFEYFSETQRNKGNFPGRFSGRQFSNSRSEMNVSTLELGDSALYLCASRGQKETDTQYFGPGTRLTVL.

The V gene is TRBV5-1, the J gene TRBJ2-3; 10 bases line up with TRBD1. This CDR3 has 16 residues. From germline, CDR1 is SGHRS and CDR2 YFSETQ. The trim removed 5 bases at V and 5 bases at J, leaving 11 bases unmatched. CDR3 loop: CASSPSPRTGGDTQYF. The CDR3 DNA sequence: TGCGCCAGCAGTCCCTCGCCCAGGACAGGGGGAGATACGCAGTATTTT.

CDR3 region: CASSLGDNNYGYTF. The CDR3 DNA reads as TGTGCCAGCAGCTTGGGGGACAACAACTATGGCTACACCTTC. The V call is TRBV5-5, the J call TRBJ1-2; D perhaps matches TRBD1 (6 bases). Trimming removed 0 bases from V and 2 bases from J, with 8 bases in between. Germline CDR1 is SGHKS and CDR2 is YYEKEE (reference sequence). The CDR3 runs to 14 residues.

The chain joins TRBV5-1 to TRBJ2-7, with TRBD2 matching over 10 bases. CDR3 length equals 15 residues. Trimming removed 4 bases from V and 4 bases from J; junction bases left unmatched: 8. Germline loops: CDR1 SGHRS, CDR2 YFSETQ. Here the CDR3 DNA reads TGCGCCAGCAGCCTAGGGTCTAGCGGGGGTTACGAGCAGTACTTC. It translates to CASSLGSSGGYEQYF.

The V call is TRBV7-9, the J call TRBJ1-4, with D maybe TRBD1 (6 bases). Trimming removed 5 bases at V and 5 bases at J, with 12 bases between. The CDR3 consists of 14 residues. The V gene's germline CDR1 is SEHNR and CDR2 FQNEAQ (reference sequence). This CDR3 is CASSQSRGNEKLFF. Written as DNA, the CDR3 is TGTGCCAGCAGCCAATCCAGGGGCAATGAAAAACTGTTTTTT.

The J gene is TRBJ1-2, the V gene TRBV5-6, with D hard to call. Trimming left V 6 bases short and J 3 bases short, with 15 bases between. The CDR3 has 14 residues. Germline lookup yields CDR1 SGHDT and CDR2 YYEEEE. The CDR3 nucleotides are TGTGCCAGCAACTCCGACGGGAACTACTATGGCTACACCTTC. It specifies CASNSDGNYYGYTF. The whole variable domain, remainder taken from reference TRBV5-6 and TRBJ1-2, is DAGVTQSPTHLIKTRGQQVTLRCSPKSGHDTVSWYQQALGQGPQFIFQYYEEEERQRGNFPDRFSGHQFPNYSSELNVNALLLGDSALYLCASNSDGNYYGYTFGSGTRLTVV.

The rearrangement links TRBV2 to TRBJ2-1; 9 bases match TRBD1. This CDR3 spans 12 amino acids. V lost 6 bases to trimming and J lost 8 bases; unmatched junction nucleotides: 2. Germline V CDR1 and CDR2: SNHLY, FYNNEI. This chain's CDR3 is CASRGQGHEQFF. The CDR3 DNA is TGTGCCAGCAGGGGACAGGGACATGAGCAGTTCTTC.

The J gene is TRBJ1-2, the V gene TRBV6-1; D is perhaps TRBD1 (5 bases). V was clipped by 2 bases and J by 4 bases, with 11 bases between them. Germline V gene lookup returns CDR1 MNHNS and CDR2 SASEGT. CDR3 length: 14 residues. This CDR3 is CASSEYVTAYGYTF. The CDR3 DNA is TGTGCCAGCAGTGAATATGTGACAGCCTATGGCTACACCTTC.

The chain employs TRBV6-5 and TRBJ1-1, with D possibly being TRBD1 (6 bases). The CDR3 covers 14 residues. V lost 0 bases, J lost 7 bases, and 12 bases lay in between. Germline V CDR1 and CDR2: MNHEY, SVGAGI. Here the CDR3 DNA reads TGTGCCAGCAGTTACTCTTTTGGACAGCTTGAAGCTTTCTTT. This sequence encodes CASSYSFGQLEAFF.

This chain uses TRBV30 with TRBJ1-1; no clear D. V was cut by 0 bases and J by 8 bases, with 10 bases left in between. CDR3 length equals 12 residues. Germline V gene lookup returns CDR1 GTSNPN and CDR2 SVGIG (reference sequence). The CDR3 spells CAWSVSSGEAFF. The CDR3 DNA is TGTGCCTGGAGTGTATCGTCGGGAGAAGCTTTCTTT.

CDR3 nucleotides: TGTGCCAGCCGCGGGGCAGGGTGGAACACTGAAGCTTTCTTT. Protein sequence: CASRGAGWNTEAFF. The J gene is TRBJ1-1, the V gene TRBV6-5; D is perhaps TRBD1 (5 bases). The germline gives CDR1 MNHEY, CDR2 SVGAGI. The CDR3 is 14 residues long. V was cut by 8 bases and J by 1 base, with 14 bases left in between.

This rearrangement joins TRBV11-2 to TRBJ1-1; perhaps TRBD1 as D (5 bases). V was clipped by 6 bases and J by 3 bases, with 14 bases between them. This CDR3 has 14 amino acids. Germline CDR1 is SGHAT and CDR2 is FQNNGV. The CDR3 loop is CASRNADTYTEAFF. The CDR3 DNA follows: TGTGCCAGCAGGAATGCGGACACTTACACTGAAGCTTTCTTT.

CDR3 region: CASSSGQGFYTEAFF. CDR3 bases: TGCGCCAGCAGCTCAGGACAGGGGTTCTACACTGAAGCTTTCTTT. The rearrangement joins TRBV5-1 to TRBJ1-1; 9 bases are shared with TRBD1. Germline CDR1 is SGHRS and CDR2 is YFSETQ. After removal of 3 bases from V and 3 bases from J, the junction contained 6 bases not matched to a gene. The CDR3 extends over 15 amino acids.

CDR3 sequence reads: CASSIASDFYEQYF. CDR3 DNA sequence: TGTGCCAGTAGTATTGCGTCCGACTTCTACGAGCAGTACTTC. The chain recombines TRBV19 with TRBJ2-7, with unresolved D. The CDR3 is 14 residues long. The germline V gene has CDR1 LNHDA and CDR2 SQIVND (reference sequence). Deletions cut 3 bases from V and 3 bases from J, with 12 bases between.